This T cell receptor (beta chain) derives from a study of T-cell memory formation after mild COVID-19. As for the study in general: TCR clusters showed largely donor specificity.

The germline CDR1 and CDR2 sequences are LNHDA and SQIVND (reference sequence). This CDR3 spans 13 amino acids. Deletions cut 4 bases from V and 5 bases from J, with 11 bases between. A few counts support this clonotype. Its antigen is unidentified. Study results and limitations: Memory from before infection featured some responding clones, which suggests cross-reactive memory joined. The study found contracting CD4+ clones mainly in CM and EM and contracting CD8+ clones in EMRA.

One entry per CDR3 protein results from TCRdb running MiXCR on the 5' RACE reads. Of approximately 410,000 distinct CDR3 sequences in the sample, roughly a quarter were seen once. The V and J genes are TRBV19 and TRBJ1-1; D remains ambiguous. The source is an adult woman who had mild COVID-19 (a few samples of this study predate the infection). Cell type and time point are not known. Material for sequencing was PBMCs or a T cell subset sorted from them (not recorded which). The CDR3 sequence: CASSTRVRTEAFF. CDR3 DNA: TGTGCCAGTAGTACGCGGGTCAGAACTGAAGCTTTCTTT.